This T cell receptor beta chain was captured in a study of STAT5B mutations in CD4+ large granular lymphocyte leukemia. As for the study in general: Among healthy controls, a particular HLA allele went with more CDR3 'QG' motifs. Points from the study as a whole: Compared with healthy controls (2/35), patient top clones favored TRBV06 (8/27).

Controls came from buffy coats of healthy blood donors. Concerning this clone: Its antigen is as yet unknown.

The CDR3 is made up of 15 amino acids. The germline V and J ends were trimmed by 5 bases and 6 bases, with 18 bases remaining between them. Germline lookup yields CDR1 SGHTA and CDR2 FQGNSA. Measured with immunoSEQ multiplex PCR; TCRdb has only the in-frame clones, and not every one. The sample consists of about 23,000 clones, 79% of them appearing once. This chain connects TRBV7-2 to TRBJ2-3, with D possibly being TRBD2 (5 bases). The specimen sequenced was CD4+ T cells from blood buffy coats. This TCR came from a human donor in good health. This CDR3 reads CASSPGITRADTQYF. CDR3 bases: TGTGCCAGCAGCCCGGGGATTACTAGGGCCGATACGCAGTATTTT.